These 15 T cell receptor beta chains came from one sample sequenced in a study of T-cell reconstitution after alpha-beta-depleted transplantation in children. Unique molecular identifiers were used to barcode this TCRbeta library. Each CDR3 protein is one row after TCRdb ran MiXCR on the PCR reads. The table includes 500,000 to 750,000 distinct CDR3 sequences, around 27% detected once. The material was PBMCs, obtained before TCRalphabeta/CD19-depleted stem cell transplant. These receptors were taken from a boy under three years old with Wiskott-Aldrich syndrome, due to receive a stem cell transplant.

This chain uses TRBV10-3 with TRBJ2-7, with 9 bases matching TRBD1. Trimming cost V 2 bases and J 0 bases; bases outside gene matches: 2. CDR3 length: 15 amino acids. Germline assignment: CDR1 ENHRY and CDR2 SYGVKD. This chain's CDR3 is CAISEIQGASYEQYF. CDR3 DNA sequence: TGTGCCATCAGTGAGATACAGGGGGCCTCCTACGAGCAGTACTTC.

This clonotype was found a few times. This chain links TRBV29-1 with TRBJ2-1; TRBD2 matches at 15 bases. CDR1 is SQVTM and CDR2 is ANQGSEA in the germline V gene. Trimming removed 1 base from V and 1 base from J; junction bases left unmatched: 2. CDR3 size: 17 residues. The CDR3 DNA reads TGCAGCGTTGAAGGGGGACTAGCGGGAGGATCCTACAATGAGCAGTTCTTC. Protein sequence: CSVEGGLAGGSYNEQFF.

Only a few counts were recorded for this clonotype. The chain recombines TRBV12-3 or TRBV12-4 with TRBJ1-5; 9 bases match TRBD1. V gave up 6 bases and J gave up 7 bases; unmatched junction bases: 4. CDR3 length: 13 residues. The CDR3 here is CASRQGAGQPQHF. CDR3 DNA: TGTGCCAGCAGACAGGGGGCTGGACAGCCCCAGCATTTT.

This clonotype turned up a few times. The V gene is TRBV4-1, the J gene TRBJ2-2; tentative D call: TRBD2 (5 bases). Deletions cut 6 bases from V and 7 bases from J, with 9 bases between. The germline V gene has CDR1 MGHRA and CDR2 YSYEKL. This CDR3 spans 12 amino acids. CDR3 nucleotide sequence: TGCGCCAGCAGTCACCGGGGCGGGGAGCTGTTTTTT. Protein product: CASSHRGGELFF.

This clonotype was observed a handful of times. The chain joins TRBV18 to TRBJ2-2, with 7 bases that match TRBD1. CDR3 length: 16 amino acids. CDR1 KGHSH and CDR2 LQKENI come from the germline V gene. Losses at the gene ends were 2 bases for V and 2 bases for J; bases not matched to a gene: 5. The CDR3 nucleotides are TGTGCCAGCTCACCAACCGGGACAGACAACACCGGGGAGCTGTTTTTT. Its protein product is CASSPTGTDNTGELFF.

The chain has TRBV20-1 and TRBJ2-3; either TRBD1 or TRBD2 may supply D (5 bases each). Germline V gene sequence: CDR1 DFQATT, CDR2 SNEGSKA (reference sequence). The CDR3 length is 15 residues. V lost 3 bases, J lost 0 bases, and 13 bases lay in between. The CDR3 reads CSARRDGSSTDTQYF. CDR3 nucleotides: TGCAGTGCTAGGAGGGACGGGTCTAGCACAGATACGCAGTATTTT.

This chain uses TRBV14 with TRBJ2-3; 7 bases align to TRBD2. After removal of 4 bases from V and 9 bases from J, the junction contained 16 bases not matched to a gene. From germline, CDR1 is SGHDN and CDR2 FVKESK. The CDR3 spans 16 residues. CDR3 region: CASSLPVTAGAGTQYF. The DNA of the CDR3 is TGTGCCAGCAGCCTTCCCGTGACGGCGGGAGCAGGAACGCAGTATTTT. Filled out from reference TRBV14 and TRBJ2-3, the complete variable domain reads EAGVTQFPSHSVIEKGQTVTLRCDPISGHDNLYWYRRVMGKEIKFLLHFVKESKQDESGMPNNRFLAERTGGTYSTLKVQPAELEDSGVYFCASSLPVTAGAGTQYFGPGTRLTVL.

This clonotype was detected a few times. This rearrangement joins TRBV29-1 to TRBJ1-1, with D hard to call. Germline V gene data show CDR1 as SQVTM and CDR2 as ANQGSEA. V was trimmed by 5 bases and J by 1 base, leaving 11 bases between them. There are 13 residues in the CDR3. In DNA, the CDR3 is TGCAGCGTTATTCCGCGAAAGAACACTGAAGCTTTCTTT. It encodes CSVIPRKNTEAFF.

In its sample, this clonotype was seen a few times. V usage is TRBV28 and J usage is TRBJ2-7, with 8 bases fitting TRBD1. V was clipped by 6 bases and J by 5 bases; unmatched bases: 9. Germline V gene data show CDR1 as MDHEN and CDR2 as SYDVKM. This CDR3 has 14 residues. The CDR3 sequence: CASRTTGGGDEQYF. CDR3 DNA sequence: TGTGCCAGCAGGACCACAGGGGGTGGGGACGAGCAGTACTTC.

The V and J genes are TRBV5-1 and TRBJ2-3; the D gene is possibly TRBD2 (5 bases). Trimming removed 4 bases at V and 4 bases at J, with 19 bases between. There are 16 residues in the CDR3. The germline CDR1 and CDR2 sequences are SGHRS and YFSETQ. CDR3 protein: CASSTWTGSVPDTQYF. The CDR3 bases are TGCGCCAGCAGCACGTGGACTGGTTCTGTCCCAGATACGCAGTATTTT.

The V call is TRBV29-1, the J call TRBJ1-1; D is undetermined. The germline V gene encodes CDR1 SQVTM and CDR2 ANQGSEA. The CDR3 runs to 11 residues. Deletions cut 7 bases from V and 2 bases from J, with 8 bases between. CDR3: CSGYKNTEAFF. DNA of the CDR3: TGCAGCGGTTACAAAAACACTGAAGCTTTCTTT.

A few counts support this clonotype. The V and J genes are TRBV27 and TRBJ1-6; TRBD1 might be the D (5 bases). The V and J ends lost 4 bases and 7 bases respectively, with 11 bases between them. The CDR3 runs to 14 residues. Germline V lookup: CDR1 MNHEY, CDR2 SMNVEV (reference sequence). DNA of the CDR3: TGTGCCAGCAGTTGGGGGACGGGAAATTCACCCCTCCACTTT. Translation: CASSWGTGNSPLHF.

This clonotype was counted a few times. This rearrangement joins TRBV5-1 to TRBJ2-7, with D hard to call. The germline V gene has CDR1 SGHRS and CDR2 YFSETQ. V gave up 8 bases and J gave up 5 bases, with 20 bases separating them. The CDR3 has 14 residues. CDR3 amino acids: CASSGLNAGNEQYF. The CDR3 region has the DNA TGCGCCAGTTCCGGGCTAAACGCTGGGAACGAGCAGTACTTC.

This clonotype was counted only a few times. The genes are TRBV20-1 and TRBJ2-1, with TRBD2 matching 11 bases. There are 15 residues in the CDR3. V lost 6 bases to trimming and J lost 6 bases; unmatched junction nucleotides: 10. The V gene's germline CDR1 is DFQATT and CDR2 SNEGSKA (reference sequence). CDR3 bases: TGCAGTGCCTGGCATCGACTAGCGGGACGCAATGAGCAGTTCTTC. It encodes CSAWHRLAGRNEQFF.

The chain couples TRBV11-2 to TRBJ2-5, with D perhaps TRBD1 or TRBD2 (5 bases each). The germline V gene encodes CDR1 SGHAT and CDR2 FQNNGV. The ends were cut back, 4 bases at V and 7 bases at J, with 13 bases in the middle. The CDR3 is 13 amino acids. The CDR3: CASSSLDGGTQYF. DNA of the CDR3: TGTGCCAGCAGCTCCTTGGATGGGGGGACCCAGTACTTC. Full variable domain (rest looked up from reference TRBV11-2 and TRBJ2-5): EAGVAQSPRYKIIEKRQSVAFWCNPISGHATLYWYQQILGQGPKLLIQFQNNGVVDDSQLPKDRFSAERLKGVDSTLKIQPAKLEDSAVYLCASSSLDGGTQYFGPGTRLLVL.